One and the same sample provided the 20 T cell receptor beta chains below, sequenced in a study of blood T cell repertoires in COVID-19. Data came from immunoSEQ multiplex PCR; TCRdb stores just in-frame clones and leaves some out. The table records 300,000 to 350,000 clones, about 91% of them present only once. Input material: peripheral blood. The receptors derive from a woman aged 25 to 39 with COVID-19, enrolled during active disease.

The genes are TRBV3-1 (or the pseudogene TRBV3-2) and TRBJ2-1, with a possible D match to TRBD1 (6 bases). The CDR3 is made up of 14 amino acids. CDR1 and CDR2 (germline): LGHDT, YNNKEL (reference sequence). V was shortened by 1 base and J by 7 bases, with 11 bases between the two germline ends. Here the CDR3 DNA reads TGTGCCAGCAGCCAAGGAGCCGGGACAAATGAGCAGTTCTTC. Translation: CASSQGAGTNEQFF.

A remark on this clone: An end of the junction does not agree with germline; a read error may underlie this. The rearrangement joins TRBV7-7 to TRBJ2-2, with unresolved D. The CDR3 is 14 amino acids. Germline values: CDR1 SSHAT, CDR2 FNYEAQ (reference sequence). CDR3 residues: CASSSPLNTGELFF. The CDR3 region has the DNA TGTGCTAGCAGCTCCCCCTTAAACACCGGGGAGCTGTTTTTT. Using reference TRBV7-7 and TRBJ2-2 for the parts outside the CDR3, the full variable domain is GAGVSQSPRYKVTKRGQDVTLRCDPISSHATLYWYQQALGQGPEFLTYFNYEAQPDKSGLPSDRFSAERPEGSISTLTIQRTEQRDSAMYRCASSSPLNTGELFFGEGSRLTVL.

This sequence joins TRBV6-7 and TRBJ2-1; 7 bases map to TRBD1. TRBV6-7 is filed as an ORF, its function uncertain. CDR3 length: 17 residues. V shed 7 bases, J shed 5 bases, and the junction held 17 bases outside the gene matches. Here the CDR3 reads CASIRPRQGKAHNEQFF. The DNA of the CDR3 is TGTGCCAGCATCCGGCCAAGACAGGGTAAGGCGCACAATGAGCAGTTCTTC.

The V and J genes are TRBV12-3 or TRBV12-4 and TRBJ1-2; the D is unclear. The CDR3 extends over 11 amino acids. Trimming left V 1 base short and J 7 bases short, with 4 bases between. The CDR3 nucleotides are TGTGCCAGCAGTTTAGACGGTGGCTACACCTTC. Residues: CASSLDGGYTF.

V is TRBV9 and J is TRBJ2-2; 7 bases are shared with TRBD1. The ends lost 1 base at V and 6 bases at J; junction bases unmatched: 3. CDR1 and CDR2 from the germline V gene are SGDLS and YYNGEE. The CDR3 length is 14 residues. The CDR3 region is CASSVRQGSGELFF. The CDR3 DNA reads TGTGCCAGCAGCGTAAGACAGGGATCCGGGGAGCTGTTTTTT.

The V and J genes are TRBV7-9 and TRBJ2-7; 8 bases align to TRBD1. CDR3 length equals 15 residues. Germline values: CDR1 SEHNR, CDR2 FQNEAQ (reference sequence). V lost 5 bases and J lost 1; bases outside the gene matches: 7. This chain's CDR3 is CASSRGQGVSYEQYF. DNA of the CDR3: TGTGCCAGCAGCCGCGGACAGGGTGTATCCTACGAGCAGTACTTC.

CDR3: CATSSGGNTDTQYF. For the CDR3, the DNA is TGTGCCACCAGCAGTGGGGGGAACACAGATACGCAGTATTTT. The chain joins TRBV15 to TRBJ2-3, with D maybe TRBD2 (6 bases). V shed 3 bases and J shed 2 bases, with 9 bases lying between them. The length of the CDR3 is 14 residues. CDR1 is LNHNV, CDR2 YYDKDF, per germline (reference sequence).

The rearrangement joins TRBV5-1 to TRBJ2-5; 7 nucleotides match TRBD2. There are 13 residues in the CDR3. V lost 4 bases to trimming and J lost 3 bases; unmatched junction nucleotides: 3. The germline V gene has CDR1 SGHRS and CDR2 YFSETQ. DNA of the CDR3: TGCGCCAGCAGCCCCGCGGGGGAAGAGACCCAGTACTTC. Protein sequence: CASSPAGEETQYF.

This clone was detected once. The gene calls are TRBV5-6 and TRBJ2-7; 8 bases map to TRBD2. The CDR3 is made up of 17 amino acids. Trimming at V came to 1 base and at J to 3 bases, leaving 12 bases not matched to a gene. CDR1 SGHDT and CDR2 YYEEEE come from the germline V gene. The CDR3 bases are TGTGCCAGCAGCTTGTTTAGGAGTATGACTAGCGTCTACGAGCAGTACTTC. Translated, it gives CASSLFRSMTSVYEQYF.

The chain recombines TRBV4-1 with TRBJ1-4, with D unresolved. CDR3 length: 14 residues. Trimming cost V 2 bases and J 6 bases, with 10 bases left between them. Germline lookup yields CDR1 MGHRA and CDR2 YSYEKL. The CDR3 nucleotides are TGCGCCAGCAGCCAAAGAGGTCTATATGAAAAACTGTTTTTT. Amino acids: CASSQRGLYEKLFF.

The chain recombines TRBV4-1 with TRBJ2-5; D possibly corresponds to TRBD2 (5 bases). CDR1 and CDR2 (germline): MGHRA, YSYEKL. The ends were cut back, 2 bases at V and 4 bases at J, with 14 bases in the middle. This CDR3 spans 15 amino acids. DNA for the CDR3: TGCGCCAGCAGCCAAACAGTGGAGGCGGGAGAGACCCAGTACTTC. It encodes CASSQTVEAGETQYF.

The chain links TRBV7-3 to TRBJ1-1; D is ambiguous. The germline V and J ends were trimmed by 5 bases and 4 bases, with 11 bases remaining between them. Germline V gives CDR1 SGHTA, CDR2 FQGTGA. The CDR3 spans 13 residues. The CDR3 sequence is CASSLESSTEAFF. The DNA for the CDR3 is TGTGCCAGCAGCCTAGAGAGTTCCACTGAAGCTTTCTTT.

J is TRBJ2-1 and V is TRBV6-5, with a weak D call TRBD1 (6 bases). This CDR3 has 14 residues. CDR1 MNHEY and CDR2 SVGAGI come from the germline V gene. The germline V and J ends were trimmed by 10 bases and 4 bases, with 17 bases remaining between them. The CDR3 DNA reads TGTGCCACCGAGTCCGGACAGTTTTACAATGAGCAGTTCTTC. The encoded protein is CATESGQFYNEQFF.

The V gene is TRBV4-3, the J gene TRBJ1-1; 7 nucleotides align to TRBD1. J gave up 2 bases and V 4 bases, and 10 bases lay outside the gene matches. Germline values: CDR1 LGHNA, CDR2 YSLEER. There are 16 residues in the CDR3. CDR3 bases: TGCGCCAGCAGCCCAGTGGTCGGACAGGTAAACACTGAAGCTTTCTTT. It is translated as CASSPVVGQVNTEAFF.

The rearrangement uses TRBV6-5 and TRBJ1-2; D unresolved. The CDR3 has 13 amino acids. V was cut by 3 bases and J by 8 bases, with 13 bases left in between. Germline CDR1 and CDR2: MNHEY and SVGAGI. For the CDR3, the DNA is TGTGCCAGCAGTTATTCCTCGTTTGAGGGCTACACCTTC. Its translation: CASSYSSFEGYTF.

This clone came up once. This sequence joins TRBV10-3 and TRBJ2-7; 8 nucleotides line up with TRBD2. Germline CDR1 is ENHRY and CDR2 is SYGVKD. This CDR3 is 14 amino acids long. With V trimmed by 6 bases and J by 0 bases, 4 bases remained unmatched. CDR3: CAIRKAGASYEQYF. Written as DNA, the CDR3 is TGTGCCATCAGGAAAGCGGGGGCCTCCTACGAGCAGTACTTC.

V gene TRBV6-2 or TRBV6-3 combines with J gene TRBJ2-5, with 8 bases identical to TRBD1. The CDR3 runs 13 residues. In germline, CDR1 is MNHEY, CDR2 SVGEGT. V trimming: 5 bases; J trimming: 5 bases; junction bases outside the gene matches: 4. Written as DNA, the CDR3 is TGTGCCAGCAGTGGATACAGGGGGGAGACCCAGTACTTC. As protein: CASSGYRGETQYF.

The gene calls are TRBV7-6 and TRBJ2-7, with 8 bases matching TRBD2. This CDR3 has 16 residues. In germline, CDR1 is SGHVS, CDR2 FNYEAQ. J gave up 4 bases and V 1 base, and 9 bases lay outside the gene matches. The CDR3 nucleotides are TGTGCCAGCAGCTTAGGTCTGGCGGGGGGCAAATACGAGCAGTACTTC. It translates to CASSLGLAGGKYEQYF.

CDR3 in amino acids: CASSLRTANTEAFF. Written as DNA, the CDR3 is TGTGCCAGCAGCTTAAGGACAGCGAACACTGAAGCTTTCTTT. The chain uses TRBV11-1 and TRBJ1-1; D is perhaps TRBD1 (6 bases). V shed 2 bases and J shed 1 base, with 8 bases lying between them. The CDR3 consists of 14 residues. Germline V lookup: CDR1 SGHAT, CDR2 FQDESV (reference sequence). The full variable domain, with the rest looked up from reference TRBV11-1 and TRBJ1-1, is EAEVAQSPRYKITEKSQAVAFWCDPISGHATLYWYRQILGQGPELLVQFQDESVVDDSQLPKDRFSAERLKGVDSTLKIQPAELGDSAMYLCASSLRTANTEAFFGQGTRLTVV.

The CDR3 bases are TGTGCCAGCAGCCCCCAGGACATAAGCTCCTACAATGAGCAGTTCTTC. As protein: CASSPQDISSYNEQFF. The chain uses TRBV9 and TRBJ2-1; D is possibly TRBD1 (5 bases). The CDR3 sequence is 16 residues long. Looked up from germline, CDR1 is SGDLS and CDR2 is YYNGEE. Trimming cost V 4 bases and J 0 bases, with 14 bases left between them.